These 23 T cell receptor gamma chains were sequenced from one sample in a study of Vδ1+ human thymocytes. General study points: Highly polyclonal TRG and TRD repertoires with Gaussian CDR3 length distributions appeared in thymus.

RNA was extracted from the cells and then reverse transcribed. Pooled V-gene forward primers with one constant-region reverse primer generated the CDR3 amplicons by multiplex PCR. TCRdb re-processed the multiplex PCR reads via CATT. The table records roughly 9,300 gamma-chain clones, roughly three fifths of them present only once. The antigens of these receptors remain unknown. Specimen: Vdelta1+ gamma-delta thymocytes from the thymus. Sample subset: FACS-sorted CD3+ TCRalphabeta- TCRVdelta1+ TCRVdelta2- thymocytes. The receptors here all came from a girl under three years old who had congenital heart surgery.

This rearrangement joins TRGV8 to TRGJ1 or TRGJ2. Assignment of the J gene here rests on matching the DNA to germline, because TCRdb gives none. Looked up from germline, CDR1 is VENAVY and CDR2 is YDSYNSRV. With 0 bases clipped from V and 6 bases from J, the junction kept 20 bases outside the gene matches. The CDR3 spans 18 residues. The CDR3 loop reads CATWDRPARVFLGYKKLF. CDR3 DNA: TGTGCCACCTGGGATAGGCCGGCTCGGGTCTTTCTCGGTTATAAGAAACTCTTT.

This rearrangement joins TRGV9 to TRGJ1 or TRGJ2. Here the J gene was assigned by germline matching of the DNA, as TCRdb has none. With 0 bases clipped from V and 6 bases from J, the junction kept 5 bases outside the gene matches. Germline V gene data show CDR1 as GITISATS and CDR2 as ISYDGTV (reference sequence). There are 13 residues in the CDR3. Here the CDR3 DNA reads TGTGCCTTGTGGGAGGTGCGGATTTATAAGAAACTCTTT. Translating it yields CALWEVRIYKKLF.

The chain employs TRGV9 and TRGJP1. Matching the DNA to germline supplied the J gene, which TCRdb does not give. Per the germline V gene, CDR1 is GITISATS and CDR2 is ISYDGTV (reference sequence). This CDR3 has 16 residues. The trim removed 0 bases at V and 3 bases at J, leaving 7 bases unmatched. DNA of the CDR3: TGTGCCTTGTGGGAGGTGCACAGTGCCACTGGTTGGTTCAAGATATTT. Translating gives CALWEVHSATGWFKIF.

The chain combines TRGV8 with TRGJP1. The length of the CDR3 is 15 residues. The germline V gene has CDR1 VENAVY and CDR2 YDSYNSRV. Losses at the gene ends were 3 bases for V and 2 bases for J; bases not matched to a gene: 6. The CDR3 coding sequence is TGTGCCACCTGGGATCGCTCAACCACTGGTTGGTTCAAGATATTT. It codes for CATWDRSTTGWFKIF.

The chain has TRGV2 and TRGJ1 or TRGJ2. The J gene is not listed in TCRdb, so it was assigned here from a DNA match to germline. V lost 0 bases to trimming and J lost 12 bases; unmatched junction nucleotides: 8. Germline CDR1 and CDR2: EGSNGY and YDSYNSKV. CDR3 length equals 12 residues. The CDR3 DNA is TGTGCCACCTGGGACGGGCCCGCTTTGAAACTCTTT. Translation gives CATWDGPALKLF.

The chain couples TRGV5 to TRGJ1 or TRGJ2. No J gene was available from TCRdb, and it was assigned here by a germline match of the DNA. CDR1 is VINAFY, CDR2 YDVSNSKD, per germline. This CDR3 has 13 amino acids. The V gene end was trimmed by 0 bases and the J gene end by 5 bases; junction bases not matched to a gene: 4. CDR3 in DNA: TGTGCCACCTGGGACAGGCCTCATTATAAGAAACTCTTT. Residues: CATWDRPHYKKLF.

The chain has TRGV2 and TRGJ1 or TRGJ2. The J gene is not listed in TCRdb, so it was assigned here from a DNA match to germline. CDR3 size: 15 residues. From germline, CDR1 is EGSNGY and CDR2 YDSYNSKV. Trimming cost V 0 bases and J 3 bases; bases outside gene matches: 8. The CDR3 bases are TGTGCCACCTGGGACGGGCGGGCTGGTTATTATAAGAAACTCTTT. It specifies CATWDGRAGYYKKLF.

The chain recombines TRGV2 with TRGJ1 or TRGJ2. TCRdb lists no J gene, so it was determined here by aligning the DNA to germline. The germline V gene encodes CDR1 EGSNGY and CDR2 YDSYNSKV. The CDR3 has 13 residues. V lost 1 base and J lost 7; bases outside the gene matches: 7. Here the CDR3 reads CATWDGQAYKKLF. For the CDR3, the DNA is TGTGCCACCTGGGACGGCCAAGCGTATAAGAAACTCTTT.

The chain uses TRGV9 and TRGJ1 or TRGJ2. TCRdb carries no J gene annotation; the J gene was assigned here by matching the DNA with germline. V shed 5 bases, J shed 4 bases, and the junction held 5 bases outside the gene matches. CDR1 is GITISATS and CDR2 is ISYDGTV in the germline V gene (reference sequence). The CDR3 length is 12 residues. CDR3: CALWVRYYKKLF. The DNA for the CDR3 is TGTGCCTTGTGGGTCAGGTATTATAAGAAACTCTTT.

This clone has only one observation. The genes are TRGV3 and TRGJ1 or TRGJ2. Here the J gene was assigned by germline matching of the DNA, as TCRdb has none. CDR1 is VTNTFY, CDR2 YDVSTARD, per germline (reference sequence). The V gene end was trimmed by 12 bases and the J gene end by 4 bases; junction bases not matched to a gene: 9. The CDR3 has 11 amino acids. For the CDR3, the DNA is TGTGCCCCCCCTACCTATTATAAGAAACTCTTT. It codes for CAPPTYYKKLF.

V is TRGV3 and J is TRGJ1 or TRGJ2. No J gene was available from TCRdb, and it was assigned here by a germline match of the DNA. Germline loops: CDR1 VTNTFY, CDR2 YDVSTARD (reference sequence). The CDR3 sequence is 16 residues long. Trimming took 5 bases from V and 7 from J; bases not matched to a gene: 20. The CDR3 region is CATWAPGGDFRYKKLF. CDR3 DNA sequence: TGTGCCACCTGGGCCCCGGGGGGAGATTTTCGCTATAAGAAACTCTTT.

In its sample, this clone is large (0.1 to 1%). Additional DNA sequences in this sample encode the identical CDR3. The chain carries TRGV9 and TRGJ1 or TRGJ2. V lost 0 bases to trimming and J lost 11 bases; unmatched junction nucleotides: 4. Germline V gene data show CDR1 as GITISATS and CDR2 as ISYDGTV (reference sequence). There are 11 residues in the CDR3. CDR3 in amino acids: CALWEVREKLF. The CDR3, as DNA: TGTGCCTTGTGGGAGGTGCGGGAGAAACTCTTT.

As for this clone: This same CDR3 is encoded by further DNA sequences in the sample. The chain carries TRGV3 and TRGJ1 or TRGJ2. TCRdb supplies no J gene; here it was assigned by aligning the nucleotide sequence to germline. Trimming at V came to 0 bases and at J to 4 bases, leaving 3 bases not matched to a gene. The germline V gene has CDR1 VTNTFY and CDR2 YDVSTARD (reference sequence). The CDR3 covers 13 residues. In DNA form, the CDR3 reads TGTGCCACCTGGGACAGGCCCTATTATAAGAAACTCTTT. It is translated as CATWDRPYYKKLF.

The sample holds one count of this clone. The rearrangement links TRGV4 to TRGJ1 or TRGJ2. The J gene, left out of TCRdb, was set here by checking the DNA against germline. CDR1 and CDR2 (germline): EGSTGY, YDSYTSSV. The CDR3 extends over 14 amino acids. V was clipped by 0 bases and J by 3 bases; unmatched bases: 5. The CDR3 nucleotides are TGTGCCACCTGGGATGGGCCGGTTTATTATAAGAAACTCTTT. Amino acids: CATWDGPVYYKKLF.

V usage is TRGV4 and J usage is TRGJP2. No J gene was available from TCRdb, and it was assigned here by a germline match of the DNA. The CDR3 loop spans 11 amino acids. V lost 3 bases, J lost 9 bases, and 1 base stayed unmatched. Germline values: CDR1 EGSTGY, CDR2 YDSYTSSV. The CDR3 DNA reads TGTGCCACCTGGGATCATTGGATCAAGACGTTT. This codes for CATWDHWIKTF.

This clone was recorded once. Other nucleotide sequences in the sample specify the same CDR3. No J gene was called, and the V gene is TRGV9. Germline lookup yields CDR1 GITISATS and CDR2 ISYDGTV (reference sequence). The CDR3 has 11 amino acids. CDR3 amino acids: CALWEGKKKLF. The CDR3 DNA is TGTGCCTTGTGGGAGGGGAAAAAGAAGCTCTTT.

In the case of this clone: Distinct nucleotide sequences in the sample also encode this CDR3. This sequence joins TRGV3 and TRGJ1 or TRGJ2. The J gene, left out of TCRdb, was set here by checking the DNA against germline. CDR3 length equals 11 residues. From germline, CDR1 is VTNTFY and CDR2 YDVSTARD (reference sequence). The junction had 5 bases not matched to a gene; V was cut back by 0 bases and J by 12 bases. CDR3 protein: CATWDRPGKLF. CDR3 DNA: TGTGCCACCTGGGACAGGCCGGGGAAACTCTTT.

This clone showed up just a few times. The chain combines TRGV2 with TRGJ1 or TRGJ2. The CDR3 sequence is 10 residues long. Unmatched junction bases numbered 6, after V lost 3 bases and J lost 13 bases. CDR1 and CDR2 from the germline V gene are EGSNGY and YDSYNSKV. DNA of the CDR3: TGTGCCACCTGGGACAGGGGTAAACTCTTT. This encodes CATWDRGKLF.

This clone was counted between two and nine times. The chain joins TRGV4 to TRGJ1 or TRGJ2. TCRdb supplies no J gene; here it was assigned by aligning the nucleotide sequence to germline. This CDR3 spans 11 amino acids. The V and J ends lost 9 bases and 8 bases, in that order; junction bases with no gene match: 10. Germline values: CDR1 EGSTGY, CDR2 YDSYTSSV. The CDR3 DNA sequence: TGTGCCACCCTCGGTCCCGATAAGAAACTCTTT. Protein product: CATLGPDKKLF.

This clone was seen only a few times. The V and J genes are TRGV9 and TRGJ1 or TRGJ2. The J gene, left out of TCRdb, was set here by checking the DNA against germline. Germline CDR1 is GITISATS and CDR2 is ISYDGTV (reference sequence). V lost 3 bases and J lost 12; bases outside the gene matches: 5. CDR3 size: 10 residues. For the CDR3, the DNA is TGTGCCTTGTGGGAGTGGGGGAAACTCTTT. Translation gives CALWEWGKLF.

The V and J genes are TRGV4 and TRGJP2. The J gene, missing from TCRdb, was assigned here through DNA to germline matching. The junction had 7 bases not matched to a gene; V was cut back by 3 bases and J by 6 bases. The CDR3 contains 14 residues. CDR1 is EGSTGY and CDR2 is YDSYTSSV in the germline V gene. DNA of the CDR3: TGTGCCACCTGGGATCCGAGGGGTGATTGGATCAAGACGTTT. Its translation: CATWDPRGDWIKTF.

This clone was counted a few times. The chain is built from TRGV3 and TRGJ1 or TRGJ2. V shed 0 bases, J shed 4 bases, and the junction held 6 bases outside the gene matches. Germline values: CDR1 VTNTFY, CDR2 YDVSTARD (reference sequence). The CDR3 runs to 14 residues. CDR3 nucleotide sequence: TGTGCCACCTGGGACAGGCTCTGGTATTATAAGAAACTCTTT. The encoded protein is CATWDRLWYYKKLF.

This clone has a single count. This sequence joins TRGV2 and TRGJ1 or TRGJ2. The J gene was missing in TCRdb and was found by matching the end of the DNA to germline. This CDR3 contains 13 residues. V shed 2 bases and J 8 bases; nucleotides not matched to a gene: 9. Germline V gives CDR1 EGSNGY, CDR2 YDSYNSKV. The CDR3 region is CATWDAPGDKKLF. CDR3 coding DNA: TGTGCCACCTGGGACGCCCCAGGGGATAAGAAACTCTTT.